The 17 T cell receptor beta chains in this list originate from one sample, sequenced in a study of T cell changes during pregnancy in multiple sclerosis. Some clones are missing from TCRdb's copy, which holds only in-frame ones; the method was immunoSEQ multiplex PCR. The table lists 65,000 to 85,000 clones, more than 85% of them singletons, with roughly 1.4% in the top ten. Sequencing was performed on peripheral blood, taken in the second trimester of pregnancy. These receptors were collected from a female donor with multiple sclerosis, enrolled in a pregnancy study.

The J gene is TRBJ1-1, the V gene TRBV5-1; possibly TRBD1 for D (6 bases). Germline V gene sequence: CDR1 SGHRS, CDR2 YFSETQ. Deletions cut 3 bases from V and 5 bases from J, with 11 bases between. There are 13 residues in the CDR3. CDR3 coding DNA: TGCGCCAGCAGCTCACAGGGTGTTACTGAAGCTTTCTTT. Residues: CASSSQGVTEAFF.

V is TRBV19 and J is TRBJ1-6; D perhaps matches TRBD1 (6 bases). Per germline, CDR1 LNHDA and CDR2 SQIVND (reference sequence). The CDR3 totals 15 residues. V was clipped by 7 bases and J by 5 bases, with 15 bases between them. CDR3 amino acids: CASTVGGQDNSPLHF. The CDR3, as DNA: TGTGCCAGTACCGTCGGGGGGCAAGATAATTCACCCCTCCACTTT.

The gene calls are TRBV14 and TRBJ2-3; 10 bases match TRBD1. The CDR3 has 15 amino acids. Trimming removed 4 bases from V and 0 bases from J; junction bases left unmatched: 1. Per the germline V gene, CDR1 is SGHDN and CDR2 is FVKESK. The CDR3 loop reads CASSPGQGSTDTQYF. CDR3 nucleotide sequence: TGTGCCAGCAGCCCGGGACAGGGGAGCACAGATACGCAGTATTTT.

The chain carries TRBV6-6 and TRBJ1-1; possibly TRBD1 for D (6 bases). The V end was cut by 6 bases, the J end by 11 bases, with 13 bases between. The CDR3 length is 11 residues. Germline loops: CDR1 MNHNY, CDR2 SVGAGI (reference sequence). CDR3 residues: CASRDSHRAFF. CDR3 DNA: TGTGCCAGCAGGGACAGTCACAGGGCTTTCTTT.

The CDR3 reads CASSPGQKETQYF. In DNA, the CDR3 is TGTGCCAGCTCACCGGGACAGAAAGAGACCCAGTACTTC. The V and J genes are TRBV18 and TRBJ2-5; 7 bases line up with TRBD1. Germline lookup yields CDR1 KGHSH and CDR2 LQKENI. This CDR3 has 13 amino acids. V lost 3 bases, J lost 3 bases, and 1 base stayed unmatched.

V and J are TRBV15 and TRBJ2-6; 7 nucleotides agree with TRBD1. Germline CDR1 reads LNHNV; CDR2 reads YYDKDF (reference sequence). CDR3 length equals 15 residues. Trimming cost V 10 bases and J 0 bases; bases outside gene matches: 6. The CDR3 reads CAITGDLSGANVLTF. The CDR3 DNA reads as TGTGCCATTACAGGGGACCTCTCTGGGGCCAACGTCCTGACTTTC.

This chain joins TRBV2 and TRBJ2-3; TRBD2 matches 7 bases. Germline V gives CDR1 SNHLY, CDR2 FYNNEI. The junction had 4 bases not matched to a gene; V was cut back by 7 bases and J by 0 bases. The CDR3 loop spans 14 amino acids. CDR3 region: CASTSGLSTDTQYF. CDR3 nucleotide sequence: TGTGCCAGCACTTCGGGACTAAGCACAGATACGCAGTATTTT.

The chain has TRBV18 and TRBJ1-1; maybe TRBD1 (6 bases). The V and J ends lost 3 bases and 1 base respectively, with 15 bases between them. The CDR3 loop spans 16 amino acids. Germline-derived CDR1 and CDR2 are KGHSH and LQKENI. The CDR3 coding sequence is TGTGCCAGCTCACCCTACCGGGGGGCGCGGAACACTGAAGCTTTCTTT. Translation gives CASSPYRGARNTEAFF.

The chain couples TRBV13 to TRBJ2-7; weak D call: TRBD2 (6 bases). CDR1 is PRHDT, CDR2 FYEKMQ, per germline (reference sequence). The length of the CDR3 is 15 residues. V was trimmed by 5 bases and J by 3 bases, leaving 17 bases between them. In nucleotides, the CDR3 is TGTGCCAGCAGCCGTAGCAAGGACTACAACTACGAGCAGTACTTC. It codes for CASSRSKDYNYEQYF.

The chain is built from TRBV11-1 and TRBJ1-1, with a tentative D call TRBD1 (5 bases). Germline V gene data show CDR1 as SGHAT and CDR2 as FQDESV (reference sequence). The V end lost 3 bases, the J end lost 0 bases, and 8 bases lay between the germline ends. This CDR3 contains 14 residues. CDR3 nucleotide sequence: TGTGCCAGCAGCTTGGACAATCTGAACACTGAAGCTTTCTTT. Amino acid sequence: CASSLDNLNTEAFF.

CDR3 in amino acids: CASTSRGGKSTDTQYF. The CDR3 DNA follows: TGTGCCAGTACCTCCCGTGGGGGGAAGAGCACAGATACGCAGTATTTT. The chain employs TRBV19 and TRBJ2-3; a possible D gene is TRBD2 (6 bases). CDR1 and CDR2 (germline): LNHDA, SQIVND (reference sequence). The ends were cut back, 7 bases at V and 0 bases at J, with 17 bases in the middle. CDR3 size: 16 residues. Using reference TRBV19 and TRBJ2-3 for the parts outside the CDR3, the full variable domain is DGGITQSPKYLFRKEGQNVTLSCEQNLNHDAMYWYRQDPGQGLRLIYYSQIVNDFQKGDIAEGYSVSREKKESFPLTVTSAQKNPTAFYLCASTSRGGKSTDTQYFGPGTRLTVL.

This clone came up once. The rearrangement joins TRBV11-3 to TRBJ2-5, with 11 bases aligning to TRBD2. Germline CDR1 is SGHNT and CDR2 is YENEEA. J gave up 1 base and V 4 bases, and 2 bases lay outside the gene matches. This CDR3 is built from 15 residues. The DNA of the CDR3 is TGTGCCAGCAGCTCGGGACTAGCGGCCCAAGAGACCCAGTACTTC. Its translation: CASSSGLAAQETQYF.

In its sample, this clone was seen once. The gene calls are TRBV30 and TRBJ2-7, with TRBD2 identical over 7 bases. Germline CDR1 and CDR2: GTSNPN and SVGIG (reference sequence). With V trimmed by 3 bases and J by 6 bases, 2 bases remained unmatched. The CDR3 contains 11 residues. The CDR3: CAWRGEGEQYF. The CDR3 region has the DNA TGTGCCTGGAGAGGGGAGGGCGAGCAGTACTTC.

The chain joins TRBV7-8 to TRBJ2-2; D is possibly TRBD2 (6 bases). Germline CDR1 is SGHVS and CDR2 is FQNEAQ. The length of the CDR3 is 17 residues. Trimming took off 0 bases at V and 0 bases at J, with 11 bases between the two ends. The CDR3 spells CASSLALANANTGELFF. The CDR3 DNA is TGTGCCAGCAGCTTAGCCCTAGCGAACGCGAACACCGGGGAGCTGTTTTTT.

This chain uses TRBV10-3 with TRBJ2-7; 11 bases agree with TRBD2. This CDR3 is built from 15 residues. The germline V gene has CDR1 ENHRY and CDR2 SYGVKD. The V segment lost 6 bases and the J segment 5 bases; nucleotides outside the gene matches: 9. The chain's CDR3 is CAIRGLAGPTDEQYF. CDR3 sequence (DNA): TGTGCCATCAGAGGACTAGCGGGCCCGACTGACGAGCAGTACTTC.

The genes are TRBV6-5 and TRBJ1-1, with D tentatively TRBD1 (5 bases). The germline V gene encodes CDR1 MNHEY and CDR2 SVGAGI. The CDR3 totals 15 residues. V was cut by 2 bases and J by 2 bases, with 12 bases left in between. In nucleotides, the CDR3 is TGTGCCAGCAGTTACGGGGCCGATAGTAACACTGAAGCTTTCTTT. Encoded protein: CASSYGADSNTEAFF.

As DNA, the CDR3 is TGTGCCAGTAGTGTCCGTCGGGGTGGACAGGGTTCCGAGCAGTACTTC. This translates into CASSVRRGGQGSEQYF. The chain is built from TRBV19 and TRBJ2-7, with 8 bases fitting TRBD1. The CDR3 consists of 16 residues. V dropped 5 bases and J dropped 6; count of bases not matched to a gene: 15. The germline CDR1 and CDR2 sequences are LNHDA and SQIVND (reference sequence).